Listed here is a single TCR beta chain. Single viable CD3+CD4+CD8-CD45RO+ cells were sorted as the memory CD4+ T cells. The data were taken from a study of memory CD4+ T cells and cytomegalovirus serostatus. CDR1 and CDR2 from the germline V gene are SGHVS and FQNEAQ. CDR3 length equals 11 residues. V lost 3 bases to trimming and J lost 1 base, with 0 bases between them. TCRdb's copy holds only in-frame clones and misses some; the assay was immunoSEQ multiplex PCR. The sample has approximately 47,000 clones; about three quarters are singletons. The chain employs TRBV7-8 and TRBJ2-5; no firm D call. The receptor comes from an adult in good health and CMV-seronegative. The sequenced sample was memory CD4+ T cells from blood. CDR3 bases: TGTGCCAGCAGCTTCCAAGAGACCCAGTACTTC. Protein product: CASSFQETQYF. Supplemented by reference TRBV7-8 and TRBJ2-5, the full variable domain reads GAGVSQSPRYKVAKRGQDVALRCDPISGHVSLFWYQQALGQGPEFLTYFQNEAQLDKSGLPSDRFFAERPEGSVSTLKIQRTQQEDSAVYLCASSFQETQYFGPGTRLLVL.